This TCR beta chain was obtained from a study of T-cell reconstitution after alpha-beta-depleted transplantation in children. TCRbeta library preparation incorporated unique molecular identifiers. TCRdb re-derived calls from the PCR reads in MiXCR, one entry per CDR3 protein. The sample lists hundreds of thousands of distinct CDR3 sequences; roughly 17% were seen once. The V and J ends lost 5 bases and 7 bases respectively, with 8 bases between them. Looked up from germline, CDR1 is MNHEY and CDR2 is SVGEGT. The CDR3 runs 12 residues. This chain links TRBV6-2 or TRBV6-3 with TRBJ2-2; D is unclear. The receptor was derived from a human donor who donated a stem cell graft to a child with acute myeloid leukemia. Sequenced material: PBMCs from the stem cell graft donor, taken from the stem cell graft. As DNA, the CDR3 is TGTGCCAGCAGTATACGCCTCGGGGAGCTGTTTTTT. Translation gives CASSIRLGELFF.